This TCR beta chain was sequenced during a study of OX40 agonist ivuxolimab in advanced cancers. Across the whole study: The treatment was a fully human IgG2 OX40 agonist, ivuxolimab. The group had a mean age of roughly 56 years, ranged from roughly 23 to 85, and was 82.7% male.

The protocol was immunoSEQ multiplex PCR, while the TCRdb copy is restricted to in-frame clones and leaves out a portion. The sample holds tens of thousands of clones, 91% seen once. Trimming took 3 bases from V and 3 from J, leaving 12 bases between them. CDR1 is ENHRY and CDR2 is SYGVKD in the germline V gene. The CDR3 runs 14 residues. The gene calls are TRBV10-3 and TRBJ2-7, with a tentative D call TRBD2 (7 bases). The clonotype comes from an adult with an advanced solid tumor such as melanoma, head and neck, liver or kidney cancer. The sample here was CD4+ or CD8+ T cells sorted from blood, taken in a trial of the OX40 agonist ivuxolimab. The CDR3 DNA reads as TGTGCCATCAGTGAAAGCGGGACATACTACGAGCAGTACTTC. Amino acids: CAISESGTYYEQYF.